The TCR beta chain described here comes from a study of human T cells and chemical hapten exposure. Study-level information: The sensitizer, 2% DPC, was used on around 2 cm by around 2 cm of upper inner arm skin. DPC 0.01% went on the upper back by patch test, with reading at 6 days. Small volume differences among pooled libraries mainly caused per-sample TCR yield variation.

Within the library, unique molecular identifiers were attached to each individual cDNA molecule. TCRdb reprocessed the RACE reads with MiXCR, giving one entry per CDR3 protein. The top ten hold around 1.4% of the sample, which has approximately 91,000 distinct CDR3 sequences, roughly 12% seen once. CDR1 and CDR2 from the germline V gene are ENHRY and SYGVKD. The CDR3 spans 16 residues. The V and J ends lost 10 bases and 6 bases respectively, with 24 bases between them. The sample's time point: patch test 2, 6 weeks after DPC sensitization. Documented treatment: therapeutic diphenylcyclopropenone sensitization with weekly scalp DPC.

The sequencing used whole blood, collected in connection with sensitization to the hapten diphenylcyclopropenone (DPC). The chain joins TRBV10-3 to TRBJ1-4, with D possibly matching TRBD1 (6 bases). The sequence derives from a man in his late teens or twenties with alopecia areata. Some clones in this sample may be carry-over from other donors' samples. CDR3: CATSAPGGMVDEKLFF. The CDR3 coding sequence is TGTGCCACCTCAGCACCGGGGGGCATGGTTGATGAAAAACTGTTTTTT.